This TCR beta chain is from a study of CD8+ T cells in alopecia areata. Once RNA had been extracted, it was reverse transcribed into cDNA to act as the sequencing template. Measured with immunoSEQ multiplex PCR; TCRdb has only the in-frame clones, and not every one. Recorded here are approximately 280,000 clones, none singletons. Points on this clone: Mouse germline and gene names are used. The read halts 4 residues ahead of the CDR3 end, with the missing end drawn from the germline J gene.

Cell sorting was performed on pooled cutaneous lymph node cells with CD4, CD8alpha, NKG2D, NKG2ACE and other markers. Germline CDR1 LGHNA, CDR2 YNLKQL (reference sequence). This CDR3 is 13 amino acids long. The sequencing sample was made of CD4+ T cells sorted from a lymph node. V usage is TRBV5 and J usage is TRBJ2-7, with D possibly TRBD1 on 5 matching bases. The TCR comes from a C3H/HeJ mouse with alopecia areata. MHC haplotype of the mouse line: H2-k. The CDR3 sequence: CASSLPDKYEQYF. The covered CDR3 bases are TGTGCCAGCAGCCTCCCGGACAAATAT.